What follows describes a single T cell receptor (beta chain). Different DNA sequences within this sample yield the same CDR3. The germline V and J ends were trimmed by 5 bases and 1 base, with 11 bases remaining between them. The CDR3 consists of 14 residues. The germline gives CDR1 MDHEN, CDR2 SYDVKM. Participants' own reports of clinical history determined their cohort assignment. Two negative PCRs, clearance, or symptom resolution were required of recovered Cohort 3 donors. This sample stems from a study of blood T cell repertoires in COVID-19. Per the authors' pipeline: For nucleated cells, counts were estimated from reference gene primer amplification. Data came from immunoSEQ multiplex PCR; TCRdb stores just in-frame clones and leaves some out. V and J calls and clone size come straight from that table; D and trimming were deduced from the DNA. Among roughly 310,000 clones listed, around 89% were seen once.

Sample: PBMCs or T cells enriched from blood (not recorded which). This sequence joins TRBV28 and TRBJ1-1; possibly TRBD1 for D (6 bases). The origin of this receptor is a woman between 40 and 50 years old who had recovered from COVID-19. The DNA for the CDR3 is TGTGCCAGCAGTCTCGGACAGTCGAACACTGAAGCTTTCTTT. Translating it yields CASSLGQSNTEAFF.